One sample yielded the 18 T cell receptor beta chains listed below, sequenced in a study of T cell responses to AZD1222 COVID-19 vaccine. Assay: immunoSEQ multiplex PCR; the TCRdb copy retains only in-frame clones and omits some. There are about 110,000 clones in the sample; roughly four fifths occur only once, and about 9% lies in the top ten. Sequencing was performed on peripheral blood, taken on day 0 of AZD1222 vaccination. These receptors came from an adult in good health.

The CDR3 DNA reads TGTGCCAGTAGTATTGCAGGGACGGGGCAGCCCCAGCATTTT. This sequence encodes CASSIAGTGQPQHF. V is TRBV19 and J is TRBJ1-5; a possible D gene is TRBD1 (5 bases). The CDR3 spans 14 residues. Germline-derived CDR1 and CDR2 are LNHDA and SQIVND (reference sequence). With 3 bases removed from V and 7 bases from J, the gap between germline ends came to 13 bases.

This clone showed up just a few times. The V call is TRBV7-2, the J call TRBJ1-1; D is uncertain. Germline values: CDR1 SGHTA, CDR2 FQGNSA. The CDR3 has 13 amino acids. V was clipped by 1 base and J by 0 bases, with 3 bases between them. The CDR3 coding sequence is TGTGCCAGCAGCTTAGGGATGAACACTGAAGCTTTCTTT. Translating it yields CASSLGMNTEAFF.

The CDR3 coding sequence is TGCGCCAGCAGCCCTCCTCCGGGACTAGCGGGAACTTCCCCCTACGAGCAGTACTTC. It specifies CASSPPPGLAGTSPYEQYF. The chain uses TRBV4-1 and TRBJ2-7, with 13 bases aligning to TRBD2. Germline loops: CDR1 MGHRA, CDR2 YSYEKL. The CDR3 has 19 residues. Trimming cost V 4 bases and J 2 bases; bases outside gene matches: 14.

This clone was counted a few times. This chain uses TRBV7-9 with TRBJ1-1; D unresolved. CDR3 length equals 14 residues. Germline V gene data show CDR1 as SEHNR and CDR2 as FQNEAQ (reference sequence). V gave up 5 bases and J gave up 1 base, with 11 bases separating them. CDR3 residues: CASSAEDRNTEAFF. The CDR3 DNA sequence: TGTGCCAGCAGCGCGGAGGATCGGAACACTGAAGCTTTCTTT.

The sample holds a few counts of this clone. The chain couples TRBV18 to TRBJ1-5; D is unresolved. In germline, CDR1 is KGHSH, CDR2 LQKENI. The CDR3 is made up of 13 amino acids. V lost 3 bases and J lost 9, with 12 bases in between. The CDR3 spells CASSPTKGAPQHF. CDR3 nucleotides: TGTGCCAGCTCACCCACAAAAGGAGCGCCCCAGCATTTT. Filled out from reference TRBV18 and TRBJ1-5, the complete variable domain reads NAGVMQNPRHLVRRRGQEARLRCSPMKGHSHVYWYRQLPEEGLKFMVYLQKENIIDESGMPKERFSAEFPKEGPSILRIQQVVRGDSAAYFCASSPTKGAPQHFGDGTRLSIL.

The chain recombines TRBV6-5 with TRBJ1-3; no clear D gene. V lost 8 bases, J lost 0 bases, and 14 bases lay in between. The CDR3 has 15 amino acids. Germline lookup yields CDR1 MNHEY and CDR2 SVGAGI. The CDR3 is CASARKVASGNTIYF. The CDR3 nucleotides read TGTGCCAGCGCCCGAAAGGTCGCCTCTGGAAACACCATATATTTT.

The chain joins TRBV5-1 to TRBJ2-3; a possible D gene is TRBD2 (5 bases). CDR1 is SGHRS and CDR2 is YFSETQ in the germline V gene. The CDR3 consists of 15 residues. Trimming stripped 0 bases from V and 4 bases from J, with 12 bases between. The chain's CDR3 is CASSLGGYGADTQYF. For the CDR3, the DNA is TGCGCCAGCAGCTTGGGAGGGTATGGTGCAGATACGCAGTATTTT.

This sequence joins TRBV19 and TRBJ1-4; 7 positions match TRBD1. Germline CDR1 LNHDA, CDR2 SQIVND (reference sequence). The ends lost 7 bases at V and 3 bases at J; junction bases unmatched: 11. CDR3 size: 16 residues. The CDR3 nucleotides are TGTGCCAGTACCTCAACCACAGGGGCTGCTAATGAAAAACTGTTTTTT. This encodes CASTSTTGAANEKLFF.

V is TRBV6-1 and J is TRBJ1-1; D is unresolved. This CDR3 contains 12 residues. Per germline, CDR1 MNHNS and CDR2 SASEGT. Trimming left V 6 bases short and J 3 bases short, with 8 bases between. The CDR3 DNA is TGTGCCAGCAGCCAGGTGGACACTGAAGCTTTCTTT. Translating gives CASSQVDTEAFF.

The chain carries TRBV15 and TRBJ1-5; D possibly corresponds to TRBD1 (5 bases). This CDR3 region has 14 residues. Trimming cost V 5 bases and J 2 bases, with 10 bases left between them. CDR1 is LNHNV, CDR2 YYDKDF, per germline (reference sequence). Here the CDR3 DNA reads TGTGCCACCAGCCCAGGGTACGGCAATCAGCCCCAGCATTTT. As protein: CATSPGYGNQPQHF.

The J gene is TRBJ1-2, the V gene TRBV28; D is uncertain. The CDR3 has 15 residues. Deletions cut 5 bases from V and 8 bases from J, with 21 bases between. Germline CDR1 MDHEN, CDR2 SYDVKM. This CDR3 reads CASSTHGGLAEGYTF. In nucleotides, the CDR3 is TGTGCCAGCAGTACTCACGGAGGGTTGGCGGAGGGCTACACCTTC.

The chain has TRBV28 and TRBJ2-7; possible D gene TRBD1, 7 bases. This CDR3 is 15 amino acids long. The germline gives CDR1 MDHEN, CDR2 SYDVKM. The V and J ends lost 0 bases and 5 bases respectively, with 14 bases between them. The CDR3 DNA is TGTGCCAGCAGTTTATGGAGGCAGGGGGGCAACGAGCAGTACTTC. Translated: CASSLWRQGGNEQYF. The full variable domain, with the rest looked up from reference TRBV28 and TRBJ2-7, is DVKVTQSSRYLVKRTGEKVFLECVQDMDHENMFWYRQDPGLGLRLIYFSYDVKMKEKGDIPEGYSVSREKKERFSLILESASTNQTSMYLCASSLWRQGGNEQYFGPGTRLTVT.

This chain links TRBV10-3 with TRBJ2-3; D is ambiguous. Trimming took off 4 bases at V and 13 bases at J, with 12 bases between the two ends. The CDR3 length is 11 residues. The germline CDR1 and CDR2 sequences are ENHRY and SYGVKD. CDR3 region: CAISGEGTEYF. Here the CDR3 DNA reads TGTGCCATCAGTGGCGAAGGTACCGAGTATTTT.

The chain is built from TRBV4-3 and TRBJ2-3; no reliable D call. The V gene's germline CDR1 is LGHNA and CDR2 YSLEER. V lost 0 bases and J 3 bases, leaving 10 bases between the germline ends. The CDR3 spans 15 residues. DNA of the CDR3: TGCGCCAGCAGCCAAGAGCGAAGGAGAACAGATACGCAGTATTTT. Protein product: CASSQERRRTDTQYF.

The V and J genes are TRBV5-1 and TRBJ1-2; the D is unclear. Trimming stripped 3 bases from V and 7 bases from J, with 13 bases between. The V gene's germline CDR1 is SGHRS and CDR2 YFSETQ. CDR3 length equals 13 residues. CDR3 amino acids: CASSSGRESGYTF. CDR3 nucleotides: TGCGCCAGCAGCTCCGGTAGGGAAAGTGGCTACACCTTC.

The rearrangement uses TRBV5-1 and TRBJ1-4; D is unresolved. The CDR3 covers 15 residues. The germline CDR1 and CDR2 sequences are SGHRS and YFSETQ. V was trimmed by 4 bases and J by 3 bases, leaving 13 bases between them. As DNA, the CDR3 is TGCGCCAGCAGCGTATCCGTGAGATCTAATGAAAAACTGTTTTTT. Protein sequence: CASSVSVRSNEKLFF.

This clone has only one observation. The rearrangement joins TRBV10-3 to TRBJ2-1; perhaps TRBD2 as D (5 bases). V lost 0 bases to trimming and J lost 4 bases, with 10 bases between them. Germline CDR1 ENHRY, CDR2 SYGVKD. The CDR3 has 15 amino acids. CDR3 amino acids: CAISESLADYNEQFF. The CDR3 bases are TGTGCCATCAGTGAGTCCCTAGCAGATTACAATGAGCAGTTCTTC.

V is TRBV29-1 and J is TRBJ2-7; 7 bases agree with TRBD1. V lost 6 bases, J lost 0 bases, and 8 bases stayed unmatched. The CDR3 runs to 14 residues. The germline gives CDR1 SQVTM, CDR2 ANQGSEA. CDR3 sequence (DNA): TGCAGCGTGGCGAGGGGGCGCAGCTCCTACGAGCAGTACTTC. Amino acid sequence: CSVARGRSSYEQYF.